What follows are 12 T cell receptor beta chains derived from one specimen sequenced in a study of shared clonotypes between healthy human individuals. The repertoire was sequenced with immunoSEQ multiplex PCR; TCRdb's copy has only in-frame clones and lacks some. The table has about 2,500,000 clones, over 85% seen once; the top ten hold more than 0.12%. The sequenced sample consisted of naive CD4+ T cells sorted from blood. Subset in this sample: CD45RA+ positively selected. These receptors came from a man aged 18-30 years in good health.

The genes are TRBV18 and TRBJ2-7; 9 nucleotides align to TRBD1. CDR3 length equals 15 residues. Trimming took 5 bases from V and 0 from J; bases not matched to a gene: 5. The V gene's germline CDR1 is KGHSH and CDR2 LQKENI. CDR3 amino acids: CASSGLTGGSYEQYF. As DNA, the CDR3 is TGTGCCAGCTCAGGACTGACAGGGGGCTCCTACGAGCAGTACTTC.

The chain employs TRBV14 and TRBJ2-2, with D unclear. Trimming pared 4 bases from V and 2 bases from J, leaving 8 bases between. The CDR3 is 14 residues long. Per the germline V gene, CDR1 is SGHDN and CDR2 is FVKESK. The CDR3 region has the DNA TGTGCCAGCAGCCGTAGGATTAACACCGGGGAGCTGTTTTTT. It codes for CASSRRINTGELFF.

This chain links TRBV5-1 with TRBJ2-1, with D possibly TRBD1 on 6 matching bases. Germline CDR1 and CDR2: SGHRS and YFSETQ. Trimming took 2 bases from V and 0 from J, leaving 15 bases between them. The CDR3 is 17 residues long. The CDR3 spells CASSFSPQGSSYNEQFF. Written as DNA, the CDR3 is TGCGCCAGCAGCTTTAGTCCCCAGGGGAGCTCCTACAATGAGCAGTTCTTC.

The rearrangement links TRBV2 to TRBJ1-2; 7 bases fit TRBD1. The CDR3 extends over 13 amino acids. The junction had 6 bases not matched to a gene; V was cut back by 4 bases and J by 7 bases. Germline V gene lookup returns CDR1 SNHLY and CDR2 FYNNEI. The CDR3 is CASSGTGASGYTF. DNA of the CDR3: TGTGCCAGCAGTGGGACAGGAGCGTCTGGCTACACCTTC.

This sequence joins TRBV4-1 and TRBJ1-2, with D possibly TRBD1 on 6 matching bases. Trimming pared 2 bases from V and 7 bases from J, leaving 14 bases between. Germline CDR1 MGHRA, CDR2 YSYEKL. The CDR3 is made up of 14 amino acids. The DNA of the CDR3 is TGCGCCAGCAGCCAACAACGGACAGTGGCTGGCTACACCTTC. The encoded protein is CASSQQRTVAGYTF.

In regard to this clone: Other nucleotide sequences in the sample specify the same CDR3. The J gene is TRBJ2-2, the V gene TRBV5-1, with no clear D. Looked up from germline, CDR1 is SGHRS and CDR2 is YFSETQ. Between the trimmed V and J ends, which lost 1 base and 0 bases, there was a span of 4 bases. The CDR3 is 14 amino acids. CDR3 amino acids: CASSLLANTGELFF. The CDR3 nucleotides read TGCGCCAGCAGCTTGCTCGCGAACACCGGGGAGCTGTTTTTT.

The rearrangement joins TRBV11-1 to TRBJ2-2; 10 bases match TRBD2. The J segment lost 6 bases and the V segment lost 5 bases, leaving 3 bases of the junction unmatched. Germline CDR1 and CDR2: SGHAT and FQDESV (reference sequence). There are 14 residues in the CDR3. In nucleotides, the CDR3 is TGTGCCAGCAGCGCGGGACTAGCGCCCGGGGAGCTGTTTTTT. Amino acid sequence: CASSAGLAPGELFF.

The chain recombines TRBV18 with TRBJ1-1; no clear D gene. Germline values: CDR1 KGHSH, CDR2 LQKENI. Trimming shortened V by 5 bases and J by 3 bases, and 10 bases separated the two germline ends. CDR3 length equals 13 residues. DNA for the CDR3: TGTGCCAGCTCATACGAAAGGGACACTGAAGCTTTCTTT. Its protein is CASSYERDTEAFF.

As concerns this clone: The sample has other DNA sequences that encode this CDR3 too. The chain has TRBV5-1 and TRBJ2-7, with D maybe TRBD1 (6 bases). Germline V lookup: CDR1 SGHRS, CDR2 YFSETQ. Trimming shortened V by 0 bases and J by 1 base, and 8 bases separated the two germline ends. The CDR3 length is 14 residues. The CDR3 DNA sequence: TGCGCCAGCAGCTTGGACAGGGCTTCCTACGAGCAGTACTTC. It translates to CASSLDRASYEQYF.

The gene calls are TRBV19 and TRBJ2-3; tentative D call: TRBD2 (5 bases). V lost 4 bases, J lost 4 bases, and 12 bases lay in between. Germline CDR1 reads LNHDA; CDR2 reads SQIVND (reference sequence). The CDR3 sequence is 14 residues long. The CDR3 DNA reads as TGTGCCAGTAGTACCCTAGGGAGACCAGATACGCAGTATTTT. It translates to CASSTLGRPDTQYF. The full variable domain, its missing parts supplied by reference TRBV19 and TRBJ2-3, is DGGITQSPKYLFRKEGQNVTLSCEQNLNHDAMYWYRQDPGQGLRLIYYSQIVNDFQKGDIAEGYSVSREKKESFPLTVTSAQKNPTAFYLCASSTLGRPDTQYFGPGTRLTVL.

In nucleotides, the CDR3 is TGTGCCAGCAGACAACTAGCGGGGGGCCCCGGAGGAGTGTACTTC. Protein sequence: CASRQLAGGPGGVYF. The chain is built from TRBV28 and TRBJ2-7, with 12 bases matching TRBD2. Per the germline V gene, CDR1 is MDHEN and CDR2 is SYDVKM. CDR3 length: 15 residues. The ends lost 6 bases at V and 12 bases at J; junction bases unmatched: 15.

This rearrangement joins TRBV5-5 to TRBJ2-7; 8 positions agree with TRBD1. Germline V gives CDR1 SGHKS, CDR2 YYEKEE (reference sequence). J gave up 6 bases and V 2 bases, and 7 bases lay outside the gene matches. The CDR3 totals 14 residues. Here the CDR3 DNA reads TGTGCCAGCAGCTTATTGAATGACAGGGGCGAGCAGTACTTC. Protein: CASSLLNDRGEQYF.